One sample yielded the 28 T cell receptor beta chains listed below, sequenced in a study of cytomegalovirus exposure and HLA in healthy donors. 60 Vbeta and 13 Jbeta primers were used in PCR. Assay used: immunoSEQ multiplex PCR; TCRdb lists only in-frame clones, some missing. This table holds tens of thousands of clones, 70% to 85% found once. The source material was PBMCs. Receptors were obtained from a man aged 25-40 years in good health and CMV-seronegative.

This clone was observed once. The rearrangement links TRBV6-5 to TRBJ2-2, with D possibly TRBD2 on 5 matching bases. Trimming took 8 bases from V and 4 from J, leaving 14 bases between them. Germline-derived CDR1 and CDR2 are MNHEY and SVGAGI. This CDR3 contains 14 residues. CDR3 coding DNA: TGTGCCAGCGTGTCTAGAGGGCCCACCGGGGAGCTGTTTTTT. As protein: CASVSRGPTGELFF.

The V call is TRBV19, the J call TRBJ1-4; D ambiguous. CDR1 and CDR2 from the germline V gene are LNHDA and SQIVND (reference sequence). CDR3 size: 14 residues. Trimming took 3 bases from V and 8 from J, leaving 13 bases between them. The CDR3 protein is CASSIRGGEEKLFF. The DNA for the CDR3 is TGTGCCAGTAGTATTCGAGGCGGGGAAGAAAAACTGTTTTTT.

This clone has only one observation. This chain uses TRBV14 with TRBJ1-6, with TRBD1 matching over 7 bases. CDR1 is SGHDN, CDR2 FVKESK, per germline. CDR3 length equals 16 residues. The junction had 10 bases not matched to a gene; V was cut back by 2 bases and J by 9 bases. In DNA, the CDR3 is TGTGCCAGCAGCCAACAAGCCCAGGGGGAAGGTTCACCCCTCCACTTT. Translating gives CASSQQAQGEGSPLHF. Drawing the rest from reference TRBV14 and TRBJ1-6, the complete variable domain is EAGVTQFPSHSVIEKGQTVTLRCDPISGHDNLYWYRRVMGKEIKFLLHFVKESKQDESGMPNNRFLAERTGGTYSTLKVQPAELEDSGVYFCASSQQAQGEGSPLHFGNGTRLTVT.

V gene TRBV28 combines with J gene TRBJ2-5, with 7 bases that match TRBD1. The V and J ends lost 6 bases and 2 bases, in that order; junction bases with no gene match: 12. This CDR3 spans 16 amino acids. CDR1 is MDHEN and CDR2 is SYDVKM in the germline V gene. CDR3 loop: CASRPRQGVGQETQYF. In DNA form, the CDR3 reads TGTGCCAGCAGGCCGAGACAGGGAGTCGGTCAAGAGACCCAGTACTTC.

The chain is built from TRBV19 and TRBJ2-1; no clear D gene. With 3 bases removed from V and 7 bases from J, the gap between germline ends came to 16 bases. Germline assignment: CDR1 LNHDA and CDR2 SQIVND (reference sequence). This CDR3 contains 15 residues. CDR3 residues: CASSMGSSSPNEQFF. The CDR3 DNA reads TGTGCCAGTAGTATGGGCAGTTCGAGCCCAAATGAGCAGTTCTTC.

The genes are TRBV7-6 and TRBJ2-2; TRBD2 matches at 11 bases. In germline, CDR1 is SGHVS, CDR2 FNYEAQ. This CDR3 comprises 15 residues. Trimming removed 5 bases from V and 3 bases from J; junction bases left unmatched: 2. DNA for the CDR3: TGTGCCAGCAGCCCGGGACTAGCGGACACCGGGGAGCTGTTTTTT. Protein product: CASSPGLADTGELFF.

In this sample, this clone turned up a few times. The chain uses TRBV6-1 and TRBJ1-4; D may be TRBD1 (6 bases). CDR1 is MNHNS, CDR2 SASEGT, per germline. The CDR3 spans 14 residues. The V end lost 8 bases, the J end lost 5 bases, and 15 bases lay between the germline ends. The CDR3 DNA follows: TGTGCCAGCCAACTGGGGGCTTACAATGAAAAACTGTTTTTT. This sequence encodes CASQLGAYNEKLFF.

The V gene is TRBV6-1, the J gene TRBJ1-2, with 9 bases identical to TRBD1. The V gene end was trimmed by 5 bases and the J gene end by 4 bases; junction bases not matched to a gene: 5. The CDR3 runs to 14 residues. CDR1 and CDR2 from the germline V gene are MNHNS and SASEGT. The CDR3 here is CASSRQGVGYGYTF. CDR3 sequence (DNA): TGTGCCAGCAGTCGACAGGGGGTCGGCTATGGCTACACCTTC.

The chain employs TRBV12-5 and TRBJ1-1; D is ambiguous. V was pared by 2 bases and J by 1 base, with 5 bases between. CDR1 is LGHNT and CDR2 is FRNRAP in the germline V gene. This CDR3 has 13 amino acids. As DNA, the CDR3 is TGTGCTAGTGGTTTGCAGGAGAACACTGAAGCTTTCTTT. Its protein is CASGLQENTEAFF.

V is TRBV4-1 and J is TRBJ1-1; D unresolved. Germline-derived CDR1 and CDR2 are MGHRA and YSYEKL. The V end lost 6 bases, the J end lost 7 bases, and 15 bases lay between the germline ends. CDR3 size: 13 residues. DNA for the CDR3: TGCGCCAGCAGGGGAGTTGGTTCGGGTGAAGCTTTCTTT. Translating gives CASRGVGSGEAFF.

The chain links TRBV6-5 to TRBJ1-1; D call uncertain. The germline CDR1 and CDR2 sequences are MNHEY and SVGAGI. Trimming took off 7 bases at V and 3 bases at J, with 18 bases between the two ends. The CDR3 runs to 15 residues. The CDR3 DNA sequence: TGTGCCAGCAATCCGATGCGGGCCGGGGACACTGAAGCTTTCTTT. This sequence encodes CASNPMRAGDTEAFF.

This clone is a singleton in its sample. V gene TRBV25-1 combines with J gene TRBJ1-1; D remains ambiguous. Germline values: CDR1 MGHDK, CDR2 SYGVNS. This CDR3 is built from 12 residues. Trimming left V 3 bases short and J 3 bases short, with 5 bases between. The CDR3 bases are TGTGCCAGCAGTGATTTCGACACTGAAGCTTTCTTT. Its translation is CASSDFDTEAFF.

V and J are TRBV5-4 and TRBJ2-5, with 7 bases lining up with TRBD2. With 4 bases clipped from V and 5 bases from J, the junction kept 11 bases outside the gene matches. The CDR3 covers 15 residues. Germline CDR1 SGHNT, CDR2 YYREEE (reference sequence). The chain's CDR3 is CASSPGGGTQETQYF. The CDR3 nucleotides are TGTGCCAGCAGCCCCGGGGGAGGGACTCAGGAGACCCAGTACTTC.

V usage is TRBV18 and J usage is TRBJ1-2, with D uncertain. The germline V gene has CDR1 KGHSH and CDR2 LQKENI. The CDR3 runs to 13 residues. With 0 bases removed from V and 6 bases from J, the gap between germline ends came to 8 bases. As DNA, the CDR3 is TGTGCCAGCTCACCACCTTCGGGAGATGGCTACACCTTC. This translates into CASSPPSGDGYTF. Full variable domain (outside the CDR3, taken from reference TRBV18 and TRBJ1-2): NAGVMQNPRHLVRRRGQEARLRCSPMKGHSHVYWYRQLPEEGLKFMVYLQKENIIDESGMPKERFSAEFPKEGPSILRIQQVVRGDSAAYFCASSPPSGDGYTFGSGTRLTVV.

This sequence joins TRBV9 and TRBJ2-1; D perhaps matches TRBD1 (6 bases). V dropped 0 bases and J dropped 0 bases, with 13 bases sitting between them. CDR3 length: 17 amino acids. Germline assignment: CDR1 SGDLS and CDR2 YYNGEE. The CDR3 loop is CASSVGTQGTSYNEQFF. CDR3 DNA: TGTGCCAGCAGCGTAGGGACTCAGGGGACCTCCTACAATGAGCAGTTCTTC.

The chain recombines TRBV28 with TRBJ2-5; 7 positions match TRBD1. The CDR3 loop spans 13 amino acids. Trimming cost V 10 bases and J 4 bases; bases outside gene matches: 9. Germline CDR1 and CDR2: MDHEN and SYDVKM. CDR3 nucleotide sequence: TGTGCCACGGAAACACAGGGGTTAGAGACCCAGTACTTC. This sequence encodes CATETQGLETQYF. Drawing the rest from reference TRBV28 and TRBJ2-5, the complete variable domain is DVKVTQSSRYLVKRTGEKVFLECVQDMDHENMFWYRQDPGLGLRLIYFSYDVKMKEKGDIPEGYSVSREKKERFSLILESASTNQTSMYLCATETQGLETQYFGPGTRLLVL.

This chain connects TRBV19 to TRBJ2-5; 7 bases map to TRBD1. The CDR3 runs to 15 residues. After removal of 6 bases from V and 5 bases from J, the junction contained 12 bases not matched to a gene. Germline V gives CDR1 LNHDA, CDR2 SQIVND (reference sequence). The CDR3: CASRHRTEGAETQYF. CDR3 nucleotide sequence: TGTGCCAGTAGACATAGGACTGAGGGGGCGGAGACCCAGTACTTC.

For this clone: Other DNA sequences in this specimen translate into the identical CDR3. The V and J genes are TRBV7-2 and TRBJ1-6; TRBD1 is a possible D gene (5 bases). The CDR3 consists of 15 residues. Germline V CDR1 and CDR2: SGHTA, FQGNSA. The germline V and J ends were trimmed by 2 bases and 2 bases, with 7 bases remaining between them. The CDR3: CASSLKQAYNSPLHF. The CDR3 nucleotides are TGTGCCAGCAGCTTAAAACAGGCCTATAATTCACCCCTCCACTTT.

The J gene is TRBJ2-7, the V gene TRBV5-1; tentative D call: TRBD1 (6 bases). Trimming pared 1 base from V and 5 bases from J, leaving 19 bases between. CDR3 length equals 16 residues. Germline V gene data show CDR1 as SGHRS and CDR2 as YFSETQ. CDR3 residues: CASSLIVGGLGDEQYF. CDR3 bases: TGCGCCAGCAGCTTGATTGTAGGGGGTCTTGGGGACGAGCAGTACTTC.

This clone has only one observation. The chain links TRBV30 to TRBJ1-1; D call uncertain. This CDR3 contains 13 residues. From germline, CDR1 is GTSNPN and CDR2 SVGIG (reference sequence). Trimming cost V 0 bases and J 4 bases, with 9 bases left between them. The CDR3 coding sequence is TGTGCCTGGAGTGTACCAATCGGCACTGAAGCTTTCTTT. Translation: CAWSVPIGTEAFF.

This sequence joins TRBV30 and TRBJ2-7; 11 bases are a match to TRBD1. Per the germline V gene, CDR1 is GTSNPN and CDR2 is SVGIG (reference sequence). Trimming took 2 bases from V and 6 from J; bases not matched to a gene: 6. The CDR3 runs 14 residues. The CDR3 is CAWSIGQGASEQYF. CDR3 nucleotide sequence: TGTGCCTGGAGTATCGGACAGGGGGCCAGCGAGCAGTACTTC.

The rearrangement links TRBV4-1 to TRBJ1-1, with D maybe TRBD1 (5 bases). This CDR3 has 13 residues. Trimming took off 0 bases at V and 11 bases at J, with 13 bases between the two ends. From germline, CDR1 is MGHRA and CDR2 YSYEKL. The CDR3: CASSQDRGGWAFF. CDR3 sequence (DNA): TGCGCCAGCAGCCAAGATCGGGGGGGTTGGGCTTTCTTT.

The CDR3: CAISDGFGYTF. The CDR3 DNA reads as TGTGCCATCAGTGACGGGTTTGGCTACACCTTC. The chain has TRBV10-3 and TRBJ1-2; D not certain. Germline V gene data show CDR1 as ENHRY and CDR2 as SYGVKD. V lost 3 bases, J lost 7 bases, and 6 bases lay in between. The length of the CDR3 is 11 residues.

The chain uses TRBV11-2 and TRBJ2-7, with unresolved D. The V end lost 3 bases, the J end lost 3 bases, and 3 bases lay between the germline ends. Germline CDR1 is SGHAT and CDR2 is FQNNGV. The CDR3 is 11 residues long. In nucleotides, the CDR3 is TGTGCCAGCAGCTTCATCTACGAGCAGTACTTC. Translated, it gives CASSFIYEQYF.

The chain employs TRBV6-1 and TRBJ2-7; a possible D gene is TRBD1 (6 bases). The CDR3 length is 15 residues. Trimming shortened V by 2 bases and J by 3 bases, and 14 bases separated the two germline ends. Looked up from germline, CDR1 is MNHNS and CDR2 is SASEGT. The CDR3 protein is CASSELPDRFYEQYF. Written as DNA, the CDR3 is TGTGCCAGCAGTGAACTTCCGGACAGATTCTACGAGCAGTACTTC.

There are a few counts of this clone. The chain employs TRBV7-9 and TRBJ1-1; D possibly corresponds to TRBD1 (6 bases). The CDR3 has 13 amino acids. The V end lost 2 bases, the J end lost 8 bases, and 12 bases lay between the germline ends. From germline, CDR1 is SEHNR and CDR2 FQNEAQ (reference sequence). The CDR3 loop is CASSLIQGTEAFF. The CDR3 bases are TGTGCCAGCAGCTTAATTCAGGGGACAGAAGCTTTCTTT.

The rearrangement joins TRBV18 to TRBJ2-7; 7 nucleotides align to TRBD1. The CDR3 has 14 residues. J lost 5 bases, V lost 3 bases, and 7 bases had no gene match. The germline CDR1 and CDR2 sequences are KGHSH and LQKENI. CDR3 amino acids: CASSPRQGIHEQYF. The CDR3 DNA sequence: TGTGCCAGCTCACCGAGACAGGGTATCCACGAGCAGTACTTC.

The DNA of the CDR3 is TGTGCCAGCAGAAACTTTCGGGGATCCTCTGGGGCCAACGTCCTGACTTTC. Protein product: CASRNFRGSSGANVLTF. The V and J genes are TRBV2 and TRBJ2-6; possible D gene TRBD2, 5 bases. The CDR3 runs 17 residues. The ends were cut back, 6 bases at V and 0 bases at J, with 15 bases in the middle. Per germline, CDR1 SNHLY and CDR2 FYNNEI.